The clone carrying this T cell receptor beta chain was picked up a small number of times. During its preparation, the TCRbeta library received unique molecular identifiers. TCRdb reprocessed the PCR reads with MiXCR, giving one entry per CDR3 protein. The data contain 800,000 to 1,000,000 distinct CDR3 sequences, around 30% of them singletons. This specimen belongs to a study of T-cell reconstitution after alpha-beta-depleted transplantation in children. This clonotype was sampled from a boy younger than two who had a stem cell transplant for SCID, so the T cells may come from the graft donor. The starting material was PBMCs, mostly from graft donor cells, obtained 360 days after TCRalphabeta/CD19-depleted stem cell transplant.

For the CDR3, the DNA is TGTGCCAGCACCCTAAGCGGGGGGATGCCCCAGTACTTC. Its translation is CASTLSGGMPQYF. The genes are TRBV7-2 and TRBJ2-5, with 9 nucleotides matching TRBD2. The CDR3 runs to 13 residues. Germline V gene lookup returns CDR1 SGHTA and CDR2 FQGNSA. With 7 bases clipped from V and 9 bases from J, the junction kept 9 bases outside the gene matches.